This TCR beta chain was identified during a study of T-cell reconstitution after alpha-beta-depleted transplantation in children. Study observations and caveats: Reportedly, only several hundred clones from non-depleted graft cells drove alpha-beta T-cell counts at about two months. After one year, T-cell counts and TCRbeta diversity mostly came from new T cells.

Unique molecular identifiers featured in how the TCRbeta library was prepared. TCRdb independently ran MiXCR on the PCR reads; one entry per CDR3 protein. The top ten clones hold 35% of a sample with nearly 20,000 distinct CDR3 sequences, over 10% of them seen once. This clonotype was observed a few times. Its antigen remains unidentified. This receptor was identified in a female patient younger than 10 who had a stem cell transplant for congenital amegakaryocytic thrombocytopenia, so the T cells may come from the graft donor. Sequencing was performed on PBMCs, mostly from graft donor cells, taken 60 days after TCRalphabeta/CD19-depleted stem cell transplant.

For the CDR3, the DNA is TGTGCCAGCAGCTGGGGTGGGGGACATGGGTACGAGCAGTACTTC. Residues: CASSWGGGHGYEQYF. The chain carries TRBV11-2 and TRBJ2-7; a weak D match, TRBD1 (6 bases). The CDR3 is made up of 15 amino acids. The V gene's germline CDR1 is SGHAT and CDR2 FQNNGV. V gave up 4 bases and J gave up 4 bases, with 17 bases separating them.